Here is one TCR beta chain with its context. Germline V gene sequence: CDR1 SNHLY, CDR2 FYNNEI. The V end was cut by 9 bases, the J end by 0 bases, with 12 bases between. The CDR3 sequence is 15 residues long. This sample was included in a study of blood T cell repertoires in COVID-19. Measured with immunoSEQ multiplex PCR; TCRdb has only the in-frame clones, and not every one. The sample lists a few hundred thousand clones, more than 85% occurring once. Sequencing input: peripheral blood. The J gene is TRBJ1-6, the V gene TRBV2, with D uncertain. This TCR was sampled from a man between 18 and 35 years old with active or convalescent COVID-19. The CDR3: CASLRESSYNSPLHF. As DNA, the CDR3 is TGTGCCAGTTTGAGGGAGAGCTCCTATAATTCACCCCTCCACTTT.